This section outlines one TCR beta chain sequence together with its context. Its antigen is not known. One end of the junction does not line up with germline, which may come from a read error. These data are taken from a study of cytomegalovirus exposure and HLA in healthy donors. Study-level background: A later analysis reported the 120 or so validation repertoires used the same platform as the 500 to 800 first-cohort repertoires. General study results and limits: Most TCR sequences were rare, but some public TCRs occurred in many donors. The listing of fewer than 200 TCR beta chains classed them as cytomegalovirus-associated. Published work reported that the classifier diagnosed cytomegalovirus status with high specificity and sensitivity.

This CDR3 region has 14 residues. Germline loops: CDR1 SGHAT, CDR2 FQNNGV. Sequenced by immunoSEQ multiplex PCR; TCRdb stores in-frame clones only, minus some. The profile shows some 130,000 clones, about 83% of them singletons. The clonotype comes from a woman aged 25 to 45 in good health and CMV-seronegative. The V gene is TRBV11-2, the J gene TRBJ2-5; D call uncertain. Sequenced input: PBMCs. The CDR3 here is CASSLGNLRETQYF. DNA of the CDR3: TGTGCCAGCAGTTTAGGCAACCTTCGGGAGACCCAGTACTTC.